A selection of T cell receptor beta chains follows, all from one sample in a study of monozygotic twins with inflammatory bowel disease. Reanalyzing the 5' RACE reads, TCRdb keeps one entry per CDR3 protein, without DNA. This table holds approximately 300,000 distinct CDR3 sequences. The sample taken for sequencing was blood. These TCRs come from a human donor with ulcerative colitis or Crohn's disease, or a healthy co-twin of an affected twin (not recorded which). Each CDR3 is given with its conserved first and last residue.

V gene,J gene,CDR3 length,CDR3 protein
TRBV20-1,TRBJ2-1,15,CSAGTSGFNYNEQFF
TRBV10-3,TRBJ1-2,14,CAISELTAGKGYTF
TRBV3-1,TRBJ2-1,13,CASSQDKGHEQFF
TRBV7-8,TRBJ2-6,18,CASSLGWQGYSGANVLTF
TRBV7-3,TRBJ2-2,14,CASSPQLNTGELFF
TRBV11-1,TRBJ2-2,20,CASSLIPRQGPLMRTGELFF
TRBV12-3/TRBV12-4,TRBJ1-6,15,CASSLAHTGPSPLHF
TRBV6-5,TRBJ2-4,13,CASRVNAKNIQYF
TRBV6-1,TRBJ1-2,12,CASSESNYGYTF
TRBV20-1,TRBJ2-1,14,CSARDWVSYNEQFF
TRBV6-1,TRBJ2-7,15,CASSKGTSGAYEQYF
TRBV25-1,TRBJ1-2,16,CASSESWMGQGAGYTF
TRBV20-1,TRBJ2-2,16,CSARGAIPRGAGELFF
TRBV7-9,TRBJ1-1,15,CASSLGGQGRTEAFF
TRBV11-2,TRBJ2-2,18,CASSLDQRGVGRPGELFF
TRBV29-1,TRBJ1-5,12,CSVGGGDQPQHF
TRBV5-1,TRBJ1-2,13,CASSYREAYGYTF
TRBV3-1,TRBJ1-2,13,CASSQIGRAGYTF
TRBV5-4,TRBJ2-1,12,CASSSQDNEQFF
TRBV6-2/TRBV6-3,TRBJ1-1,15,CASSPAGQMNTEAFF
TRBV5-1,TRBJ2-5,14,CASSFTGNVETQYF
TRBV15,TRBJ2-5,17,CATSGPGRTGYQETQYF
TRBV5-6,TRBJ1-1,12,CASSIFVGEAFF
TRBV24-1,TRBJ2-2,14,CATSRTGSTGELSF